This TCR beta chain was recorded in a study of cytotoxic CD8 clonotypes in ibrutinib-treated CLL. Background on the study: Per sample, productive templates averaged around 260,000 and productive rearrangements averaged 94,082.

With regard to this clone: Antigen unknown.

This CDR3 spans 9 amino acids. CDR1 MNHEY and CDR2 SVGAGI come from the germline V gene. V was clipped by 8 bases and J by 9 bases, with 8 bases between them. The repertoire was sequenced with immunoSEQ multiplex PCR; TCRdb's copy has only in-frame clones and lacks some. The profile shows over 110,000 clones, more than 85% of them singletons. Regarding the study as a whole: Public clonotypes showed up rarely, and on treatment they shrank or held steady.

This specimen consisted of PBMCs, obtained after 12 months of ibrutinib treatment. The V gene is TRBV6-5, the J gene TRBJ2-7, with no clear D. The receptor was isolated from a human donor with chronic lymphocytic leukemia. CDR3 sequence reads: CASGDGQYF. The CDR3 DNA follows: TGTGCCAGCGGGGATGGGCAGTACTTC.